This entry concerns a single T cell receptor (beta chain). Its antigen is currently unknown. This sample was taken from a study of shared clonotypes between healthy human individuals. Study-wide points: Researchers sampled only blood; tissue repertoires likely differ. Large depth notwithstanding, sorted-subset sequencing proved incomplete by rarefaction. A small donor pool kept down the genetic and exposure-history diversity that was represented. Depth of sequencing was expected to influence donor clonotype sharing.

Method: immunoSEQ multiplex PCR; TCRdb's copy keeps in-frame clones and lacks some. The sample includes around 2,000,000 clones, over 85% of them seen just once. CDR1 is LGHNA, CDR2 YSLEER, per germline. The CDR3 consists of 14 residues. Deletions cut 4 bases from V and 4 bases from J, with 11 bases between. CD45RO-negative cells were positively selected for CCR7, leaving out terminally differentiated effector memory CD45RA+ cells. The V call is TRBV4-3, the J call TRBJ2-1; D uncertain. Material for sequencing was naive CD8+ T cells sorted from blood. The source of this sequence is a man aged 18 to 30 in good health. The CDR3 DNA follows: TGCGCCAGCAGCCCCCGGCAGACATACAATGAGCAGTTCTTC. Encoded protein: CASSPRQTYNEQFF.